This T cell receptor (beta chain) was retrieved from a study of shared clonotypes between healthy human individuals. Study overall: Every donor yielded three CD4 naive, three CD4 memory, two CD8 naive and one CD8 memory plate.

The CDR3 totals 18 residues. CDR1 and CDR2 from the germline V gene are MGHRA and YSYEKL. Data came from immunoSEQ multiplex PCR; TCRdb stores just in-frame clones and leaves some out. The table shows approximately 640,000 clones, with 72% occurring only once. On this clone itself: Its specificity is not known.

Study-level results: Several donors had roughly 5.2% of their naive CD4 clonotypes in common.

The sequenced sample was memory CD4+ T cells sorted from blood. Subset: CD45RA-negative fraction. This clonotype originated in a woman aged 25 to 39 in good health. This chain joins TRBV4-1 and TRBJ2-5, with TRBD2 identical over 9 bases. The end of the DNA fits TRBJ2-7 better, so the J call may be wrong. The CDR3 DNA reads as TGCGCCAGCAGCCAGAGCGTTGTTATCCTAGCGGGATTTGACGAGCAGTACTTC. This sequence encodes CASSQSVVILAGFDEQYF.